The TCR beta chain under discussion was sequenced for a study of shared clonotypes between healthy human individuals. Study in general: A couple of women and a few men aged 18 to 49 served as donors.

With 1 base clipped from V and 4 bases from J, the junction kept 7 bases outside the gene matches. CDR1 is SGHVS and CDR2 is FNYEAQ in the germline V gene. The CDR3 loop spans 15 amino acids. TCRdb's copy holds only in-frame clones and misses some; the assay was immunoSEQ multiplex PCR. This table holds over a million clones, over 95% found once. The sample consisted of naive CD4+ T cells sorted from blood. Subset meaning: CD45RA+ positively selected. The rearrangement links TRBV7-6 to TRBJ2-7; TRBD2 matches at 7 bases. The receptor's source is a man aged 25 to 40 in good health. The CDR3 loop reads CASSLGASGTYEQYF. DNA for the CDR3: TGTGCCAGCAGCTTAGGAGCTAGCGGAACTTACGAGCAGTACTTC.